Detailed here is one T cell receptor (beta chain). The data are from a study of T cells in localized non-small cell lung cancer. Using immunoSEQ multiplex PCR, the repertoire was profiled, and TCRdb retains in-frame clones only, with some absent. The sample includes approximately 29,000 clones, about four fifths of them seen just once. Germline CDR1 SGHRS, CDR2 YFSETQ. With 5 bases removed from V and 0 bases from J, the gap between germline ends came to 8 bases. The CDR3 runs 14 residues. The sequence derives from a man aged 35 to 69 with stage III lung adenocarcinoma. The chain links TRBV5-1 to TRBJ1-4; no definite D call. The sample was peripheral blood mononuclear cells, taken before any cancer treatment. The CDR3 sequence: CASSIRSTNEKLFF. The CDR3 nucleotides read TGCGCCAGCAGTATTAGGTCAACTAATGAAAAACTGTTTTTT.